The clone carrying this TCR beta chain showed up just once. The data were taken from a study of blood T cell repertoires in COVID-19. Study-level information: Acute and convalescent COVID-19 specimens originated in the United States, Italy and Spain.

CDR1 SGHTA and CDR2 FQGNSA come from the germline V gene. The CDR3 loop spans 13 amino acids. Trimming pared 4 bases from V and 5 bases from J, leaving 12 bases between. The method was immunoSEQ multiplex PCR; TCRdb's version includes in-frame clones alone and lacks a portion of them. The table records some 29,000 clones, roughly 76% of them present only once. The receptor was isolated from a man between 65 and 85 years old with acute or convalescent COVID-19. Material for sequencing was peripheral blood. V is TRBV7-2 and J is TRBJ2-7, with D maybe TRBD2 (5 bases). The chain's CDR3 is CASSSRVANEQYF. The DNA for the CDR3 is TGTGCCAGCAGCTCGCGGGTGGCAAACGAGCAGTACTTC.